The text below deals with one T cell receptor (beta chain). Its antigen specificity is not known. The sample holds no much larger clone one base away, and base qualities are not on file. The entry originates in a study of blood T cell repertoires in COVID-19 (dated by TCRdb to the early 2020s). In terms of the full investigation: Samples covering the acute and convalescent phases of COVID-19 were provided by collaborators in the United States, Italy and Spain. The prospective study material was composed of cDNA or gDNA derived from T cells, B-cell-depleted T cells, or PBMCs. Sample metadata almost always included a de-identified subject ID, COVID-19 status, age in years and sex. The repertoires were released in a freely available public database intended as a resource for research on the immune response to SARS-CoV-2. The samples were drawn from two sources: the first 160 participants of the ongoing ImmuneRACE study, and some 1,300 subjects contributed by 6 global collaborators. Where available, HLA class I and class II types were taken from metadata supplied by the sample provider and were not determined by assay-based typing. The dataset comprised deeply sampled blood TCRbeta repertoires from subjects exposed to, actively infected with, or recovered from COVID-19. Findings and caveats that apply to the study as a whole: The quantity of clinical and demographic metadata differed by source and by participant and was supplied without curation.

The immunoSEQ Assay, a bias-controlled multiplex PCR, was used to amplify TCRbeta CDR3 regions from genomic DNA. As for the authors' bioinformatics: The number of nucleated cells in each sample was estimated by amplification of reference gene primers within the assay. Sequence reads were collapsed and filtered to measure the absolute abundance of every unique TCRbeta CDR3 rearrangement. For each sample, productive Simpson clonality was calculated as the square root of Simpson's diversity index across productive rearrangements. TCRdb obtained this table from immuneACCESS and retained in-frame rearrangements with V and J assigned. These tables miss some clones; where compared with another copy, unresolved V genes account for less than half of the shortfall, and the remainder is unexplained. V, J and clone size are those of that table, while D and trimming were read from the DNA. The sample contains under 150,000 clones, roughly 88% of them found a single time. The ten largest clonotypes hold roughly 8% of the sample.

One collaborating source in Seattle enrolled patients during active infection and followed them longitudinally through the course of disease. Each collaborating institution followed its own protocols to collect whole blood in K2EDTA tubes. For TCRbeta analysis, collaborators shipped samples in one of three forms: frozen whole blood, isolated PBMCs, or DNA extracted from either of those sample types. The CDR3 runs 15 amino acids, cysteine and phenylalanine included. The entry retains the CDR3 DNA only, 45 bases that are in frame from base 1. Sequences LNHDA (CDR1) and SQIVND (CDR2) are obtained from the germline V gene (reference sequence). V and J are trimmed by 4 bases and 3 bases, and the gene matches miss 7 bases of the junction.

The chain is made from TRBV19 and TRBJ1-2; 8 of the junction bases match TRBD1. The specimen was peripheral blood. This TCR came from a woman in her sixties or seventies with COVID-19, enrolled during active disease. The sequence in DNA is TGTGCCAGTAGTACGTCGACAGGGGCCTACTATGGCTACACCTTC. It translates as CASSTSTGAYYGYTF.